Presented here are 18 T cell receptor beta chains from one specimen sequenced in a study of T cell changes during pregnancy in multiple sclerosis. Method: immunoSEQ multiplex PCR; TCRdb's copy keeps in-frame clones and lacks some. Seen here are about 80,000 clones, about 90% observed once, and the top ten hold more than 1.4%. This sample comprised peripheral blood, obtained before pregnancy. Every receptor here comes from a female donor with multiple sclerosis, enrolled in a pregnancy study.

The chain carries TRBV7-3 and TRBJ2-1, with D possibly being TRBD1 (6 bases). This CDR3 contains 18 residues. V lost 0 bases, J lost 4 bases, and 19 bases lay in between. CDR1 and CDR2 from the germline V gene are SGHTA and FQGTGA. The CDR3 spells CASSLTPGQPTVYNEQFF. The CDR3 DNA is TGTGCCAGCAGCTTAACCCCTGGACAGCCGACGGTATACAATGAGCAGTTCTTC.

This chain joins TRBV5-1 and TRBJ2-7; 9 bases align to TRBD1. This CDR3 region has 15 residues. J lost 5 bases, V lost 3 bases, and 9 bases had no gene match. From germline, CDR1 is SGHRS and CDR2 YFSETQ. The chain's CDR3 is CASSSEDRGSHEQYF. In DNA form, the CDR3 reads TGCGCCAGCAGCTCCGAGGACAGGGGTAGCCACGAGCAGTACTTC.

The chain recombines TRBV10-3 with TRBJ2-7, with D maybe TRBD2 (6 bases). Germline V gene data show CDR1 as ENHRY and CDR2 as SYGVKD. There are 13 residues in the CDR3. Trimming stripped 10 bases from V and 0 bases from J, with 13 bases between. CDR3 region: CASGTGSSYEQYF. DNA for the CDR3: TGTGCCAGCGGGACGGGGAGCTCCTACGAGCAGTACTTC.

Only a few counts were recorded for this clone. This chain links TRBV2 with TRBJ1-5; a possible D gene is TRBD1 (5 bases). V dropped 8 bases and J dropped 4 bases, with 12 bases sitting between them. The germline CDR1 and CDR2 sequences are SNHLY and FYNNEI. The CDR3 sequence is 13 residues long. CDR3 amino acids: CASRGEGNQPQHF. The CDR3 coding sequence is TGTGCCAGCCGGGGGGAGGGGAATCAGCCCCAGCATTTT.

The chain combines TRBV29-1 with TRBJ2-1; 9 bases are a match to TRBD2. J was trimmed by 7 bases and V by 5 bases; bases with no gene match: 9. The germline V gene encodes CDR1 SQVTM and CDR2 ANQGSEA. CDR3 size: 14 residues. CDR3 sequence: CSVTRGGAGNEQFF. CDR3 nucleotides: TGCAGCGTTACCCGCGGGGGGGCGGGAAATGAGCAGTTCTTC.

The V gene is TRBV2, the J gene TRBJ1-1; the D gene is possibly TRBD1 (5 bases). The CDR3 runs to 14 residues. The germline V gene encodes CDR1 SNHLY and CDR2 FYNNEI. Trimming removed 7 bases at V and 0 bases at J, with 12 bases between. CDR3: CASTPRTMNTEAFF. CDR3 bases: TGTGCCAGCACCCCCCGGACAATGAACACTGAAGCTTTCTTT.

The chain links TRBV5-4 to TRBJ1-1, with no clear D. Between the trimmed V and J ends, which lost 0 bases and 4 bases, there was a span of 10 bases. This CDR3 region has 14 residues. Germline CDR1 is SGHNT and CDR2 is YYREEE (reference sequence). In DNA form, the CDR3 reads TGTGCCAGCAGCTTGGATTTAGGGAGCACTGAAGCTTTCTTT. Translating it yields CASSLDLGSTEAFF.

The chain employs TRBV7-2 and TRBJ1-1; no firm D call. The CDR3 is 14 amino acids. Germline assignment: CDR1 SGHTA and CDR2 FQGNSA. V was cut by 5 bases and J by 3 bases, with 13 bases left in between. The CDR3: CASSPPGGHTEAFF. CDR3 DNA sequence: TGTGCCAGCAGCCCCCCCGGCGGGCACACTGAAGCTTTCTTT.

The rearrangement links TRBV7-6 to TRBJ2-7; D ambiguous. The germline V gene encodes CDR1 SGHVS and CDR2 FNYEAQ. Trimming pared 0 bases from V and 5 bases from J, leaving 8 bases between. There are 13 residues in the CDR3. The CDR3 nucleotides read TGTGCCAGCAGCTTAGCTCCTCCTAACGAGCAGTACTTC. It is translated as CASSLAPPNEQYF.

The rearrangement uses TRBV11-2 and TRBJ1-6; 8 nucleotides align to TRBD1. Germline values: CDR1 SGHAT, CDR2 FQNNGV. V shed 5 bases and J 3 bases; nucleotides not matched to a gene: 6. CDR3 size: 16 residues. CDR3 amino acids: CASSRDRSFYNSPLHF. The CDR3 coding sequence is TGTGCCAGCAGCCGGGACAGGTCCTTCTATAATTCACCCCTCCACTTT.

This clone has only one observation. V and J are TRBV28 and TRBJ1-2; D remains ambiguous. There are 15 residues in the CDR3. Between the trimmed V and J ends, which lost 1 base and 7 bases, there was a span of 16 bases. Germline lookup yields CDR1 MDHEN and CDR2 SYDVKM. The DNA for the CDR3 is TGTGCCAGCAGTTTATTTAACAGTTTATTTCGTGGCTACACCTTC. Amino acid sequence: CASSLFNSLFRGYTF.

J is TRBJ1-2 and V is TRBV6-5; possibly TRBD1 for D (5 bases). Germline V CDR1 and CDR2: MNHEY, SVGAGI. CDR3 length: 14 amino acids. V lost 7 bases, J lost 3 bases, and 15 bases lay in between. DNA of the CDR3: TGTGCCAGCAACCCCAGGGCTACCCACTATGGCTACACCTTC. Translated, it gives CASNPRATHYGYTF.

This clone has only one observation. The V call is TRBV5-1, the J call TRBJ1-1; 9 bases are a match to TRBD1. Looked up from germline, CDR1 is SGHRS and CDR2 is YFSETQ. The CDR3 has 16 amino acids. The junction had 11 bases not matched to a gene; V was cut back by 4 bases and J by 4 bases. The CDR3 here is CASSTSPGTGSTEAFF. The DNA for the CDR3 is TGCGCCAGCAGCACAAGTCCCGGGACAGGGAGCACTGAAGCTTTCTTT. The full variable domain, with the rest looked up from reference TRBV5-1 and TRBJ1-1, is KAGVTQTPRYLIKTRGQQVTLSCSPISGHRSVSWYQQTPGQGLQFLFEYFSETQRNKGNFPGRFSGRQFSNSRSEMNVSTLELGDSALYLCASSTSPGTGSTEAFFGQGTRLTVV.

Regarding this clone: At one boundary the junction diverges from the germline segment, which might be a read error. The chain uses TRBV25-1 and TRBJ1-2; D is unclear. The CDR3 is 12 amino acids. From germline, CDR1 is MGHDK and CDR2 SYGVNS. CDR3 protein: CASSESGYGRSF. As DNA, the CDR3 is TGTGCCAGCAGTGAATCGGGATACGGGCGATCCTTC.

J is TRBJ1-2 and V is TRBV7-3, with D tentatively TRBD1 (5 bases). The germline gives CDR1 SGHTA, CDR2 FQGTGA. This CDR3 contains 13 residues. The germline V and J ends were trimmed by 3 bases and 5 bases, with 10 bases remaining between them. This chain's CDR3 is CASSLQGGYGYTF. The CDR3 nucleotides read TGTGCCAGCAGCTTGCAGGGTGGATATGGCTACACCTTC.

The DNA for the CDR3 is TGCGCCAGCAGCCCAATTCTAGCGGGAAGCTCCTACAATGAGCAGTTCTTC. It specifies CASSPILAGSSYNEQFF. The genes are TRBV4-1 and TRBJ2-1; 9 nucleotides match TRBD2. CDR1 is MGHRA and CDR2 is YSYEKL in the germline V gene. After removal of 4 bases from V and 0 bases from J, the junction contained 7 bases not matched to a gene. The CDR3 loop spans 17 amino acids.

This sequence joins TRBV5-5 and TRBJ1-3; tentative D call: TRBD1 (5 bases). This CDR3 comprises 15 residues. V was shortened by 4 bases and J by 2 bases, with 13 bases between the two germline ends. CDR1 and CDR2 from the germline V gene are SGHKS and YYEKEE (reference sequence). The CDR3 nucleotides are TGTGCCAGCAGCAGTGGGGGGAATACTGGAAACACCATATATTTT. Translated, it gives CASSSGGNTGNTIYF.

V and J are TRBV12-1 and TRBJ1-6; whether TRBD1, the table's D call, matches the DNA was not checked. TRBV12-1 is a known pseudogene. The CDR3 totals 14 residues. CDR3 region: CASSLRQGYSPLHF. The CDR3 nucleotides read TGTGCCAGCAGCCTAAGACAGGGTTACTCACCCCTCCACTTT.